This T cell receptor beta chain came from a study of blood T cell repertoires in COVID-19. The CDR3 consists of 16 residues. V was pared by 6 bases and J by 5 bases, with 10 bases of the junction left unmatched. CDR1 is MNHEY, CDR2 SMNVEV, per germline (reference sequence). Profiling relied on immunoSEQ multiplex PCR, and the TCRdb table lists in-frame clones only, not all of them. The sample yields 130,000 to 150,000 clones, 84% seen once. The sequenced material came from PBMCs or T cells enriched from blood (not recorded which). The clonotype was recovered from a woman between 50 and 59 years old who had been exposed to COVID-19. This chain uses TRBV27 with TRBJ1-4; 9 nucleotides line up with TRBD1. Written as DNA, the CDR3 is TGTGCCAGCAGCCGTAGACGGGACAGGGTAAATGAAAAACTGTTTTTT. Translated, it gives CASSRRRDRVNEKLFF.